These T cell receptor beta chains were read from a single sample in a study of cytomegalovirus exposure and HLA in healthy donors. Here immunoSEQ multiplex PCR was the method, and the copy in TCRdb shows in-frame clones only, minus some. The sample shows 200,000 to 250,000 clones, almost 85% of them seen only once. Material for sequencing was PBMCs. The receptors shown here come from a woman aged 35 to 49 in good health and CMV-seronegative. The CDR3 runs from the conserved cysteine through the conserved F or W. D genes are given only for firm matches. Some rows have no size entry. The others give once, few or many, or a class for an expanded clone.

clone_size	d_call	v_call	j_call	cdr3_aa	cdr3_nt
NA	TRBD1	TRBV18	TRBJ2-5	CASSPRRSGGKETQYF	TGTGCCAGCTCACCACGGCGATCAGGGGGCAAAGAGACCCAGTACTTC
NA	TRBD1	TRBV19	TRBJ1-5	CASSIHRGWSNQPQHF	TGTGCCAGTAGTATCCACAGGGGTTGGAGCAATCAGCCCCAGCATTTT
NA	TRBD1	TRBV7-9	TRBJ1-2	CASSQTGNSYGYTF	TGTGCCAGCAGCCAGACAGGGAACAGCTATGGCTACACCTTC
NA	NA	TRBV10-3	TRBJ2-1	CAISTAYNEQFF	TGTGCCATCAGTACAGCCTACAATGAGCAGTTCTTC
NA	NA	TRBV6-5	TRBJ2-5	CASRQGPETQYF	TGTGCCAGCAGACAGGGCCCGGAGACCCAGTACTTC
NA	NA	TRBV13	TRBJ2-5	CASSLGGPPYF	TGTGCCAGCAGCCTCGGGGGGCCTCCGTACTTC
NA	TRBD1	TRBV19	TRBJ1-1	CASKTGGPTEAFF	TGTGCCAGTAAGACAGGGGGGCCTACTGAAGCTTTCTTT
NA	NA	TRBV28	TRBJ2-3	CASNWALQSYAGYF	TGTGCCAGCAATTGGGCCTTACAATCATACGCGGGGTATTTT
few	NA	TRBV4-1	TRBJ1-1	CASRPIGGRTEAFF	TGCGCCAGCAGGCCGATCGGGGGGAGAACTGAAGCTTTCTTT
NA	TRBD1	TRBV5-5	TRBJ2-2	CASSIDRVVTGELFF	TGTGCCAGCAGCATTGACAGGGTGGTCACCGGGGAGCTGTTTTTT
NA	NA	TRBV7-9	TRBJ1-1	CASSLVLGEGTEAFF	TGTGCCAGCAGCTTAGTACTGGGCGAGGGAACTGAAGCTTTCTTT
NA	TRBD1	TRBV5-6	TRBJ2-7	CASSLPGQGYYEQYF	TGTGCCAGCAGCTTACCGGGACAGGGCTACTACGAGCAGTACTTC
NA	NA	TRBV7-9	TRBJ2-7	CASSLWAASYEQYF	TGTGCCAGCAGCTTATGGGCAGCTTCCTACGAGCAGTACTTC
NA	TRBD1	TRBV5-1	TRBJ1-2	CASSPSTGLDGYTF	TGCGCCAGCAGCCCGTCGACAGGGTTGGATGGCTACACCTTC
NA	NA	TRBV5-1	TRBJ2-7	CASSSSGEGVYEQYF	TGCGCCAGCAGCTCCTCTGGAGAGGGGGTCTACGAGCAGTACTTC
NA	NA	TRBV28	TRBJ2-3	CASSQADTQYF	TGTGCCAGCAGCCAAGCGGATACGCAGTATTTT
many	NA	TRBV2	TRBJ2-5	CASVRGFEETQYF	TGTGCCAGCGTGAGGGGGTTTGAAGAGACCCAGTACTTC
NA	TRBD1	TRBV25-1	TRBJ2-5	CASSGTDFVETQYF	TGTGCCAGCTCAGGGACAGACTTTGTGGAGACCCAGTACTTC
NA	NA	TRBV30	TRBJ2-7	CAWSEKQTGFTYEQYF	TGTGCCTGGAGTGAAAAACAAACAGGGTTCACGTACGAGCAGTACTTC
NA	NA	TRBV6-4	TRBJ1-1	CASSDSGEGLMNTEAFF	TGTGCCAGCAGTGACTCAGGGGAGGGGCTAATGAACACTGAAGCTTTCTTT
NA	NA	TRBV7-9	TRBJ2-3	CASSSRDTGLVTDTQYF	TGTGCCAGCAGCTCCCGGGACACCGGACTAGTCACAGATACGCAGTATTTT
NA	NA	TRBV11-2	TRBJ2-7	CASTIGGGSYEQYF	TGTGCCAGCACCATCGGGGGTGGCTCCTACGAGCAGTACTTC
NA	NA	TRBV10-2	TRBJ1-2	CASSEPERNGYTF	TGCGCCAGCAGTGAGCCGGAGCGGAATGGCTACACCTTC
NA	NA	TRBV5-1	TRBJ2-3	CASSLGLGSGESTDTQYF	TGCGCCAGCAGCTTGGGACTCGGCTCGGGGGAAAGCACAGATACGCAGTATTTT
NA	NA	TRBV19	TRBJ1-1	CASSIRRVLNTEAFF	TGTGCCAGTAGTATACGGAGGGTCCTGAACACTGAAGCTTTCTTT
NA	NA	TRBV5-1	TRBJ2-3	CASSLDPNPTDTQYF	TGCGCCAGCAGCTTGGATCCTAATCCCACAGATACGCAGTATTTT
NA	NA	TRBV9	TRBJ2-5	CASSVGTGDQETQYF	TGTGCCAGCAGCGTTGGAACAGGCGACCAAGAGACCCAGTACTTC
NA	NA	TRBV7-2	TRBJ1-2	CASSTSGGEGNYGYTF	TGTGCCAGCAGCACCAGCGGGGGGGAGGGCAACTATGGCTACACCTTC
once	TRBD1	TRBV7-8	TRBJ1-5	CASSLVRRDRVSNQPQHF	TGTGCCAGCAGCTTAGTGCGCCGGGACAGGGTATCCAATCAGCCCCAGCATTTT
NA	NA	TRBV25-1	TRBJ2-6	CASSRGSAPFSGANVLTF	TGTGCCAGCAGTCGCGGATCAGCCCCCTTCTCTGGGGCCAACGTCCTGACTTTC
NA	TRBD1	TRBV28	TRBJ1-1	CASRTGTEGATEAFF	TGTGCCAGCAGGACCGGGACAGAAGGGGCGACTGAAGCTTTCTTT
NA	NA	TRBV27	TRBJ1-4	CASSFGGEQNEKLFF	TGTGCCAGCAGTTTTGGTGGGGAGCAGAATGAAAAACTGTTTTTT